These T cell receptor beta chains were read from a single sample in a study of blood T cells in healthy people across ages. TCRdb re-called the 5' RACE reads through MiXCR, storing one row per CDR3 protein. The sample lists hundreds of thousands of distinct CDR3 sequences; about 61% were seen once. The specimen was blood. The receptors come from a man aged 35 to 55 in good health. CDR3s include the opening cysteine and the closing phenylalanine or tryptophan. The D gene is left open where the match is weak. Some rows have no size entry. The others give once, few or many, or a class for an expanded clone.

clone_size	v_call	d_call	j_call	cdr3_aa	cdr3_nt
-	TRBV11-1	-	TRBJ1-2	CASSLNPGEVRYTF	TGTGCCAGCAGCTTAAATCCAGGGGAGGTTCGCTACACCTTC
few	TRBV20-1	-	TRBJ1-1	CSARWGRGDSNTEAFF	TGCAGTGCTAGATGGGGCAGGGGAGACTCCAACACTGAAGCTTTCTTT
few	TRBV18	TRBD2	TRBJ2-5	CASSPRASGRLETQYF	TGTGCCAGCTCACCACGGGCTAGCGGGAGATTGGAGACCCAGTACTTC
-	TRBV10-3	TRBD2	TRBJ2-1	CAISEVGEGRDNEQFF	TGTGCCATCAGTGAGGTCGGGGAGGGCCGTGACAATGAGCAGTTCTTC
-	TRBV28	-	TRBJ2-1	CASSFLGSSNEQFF	TGTGCCAGCAGCTTCTTAGGGAGCTCGAATGAGCAGTTCTTC
-	TRBV2	-	TRBJ2-4	CASSEQKPETKNIQYF	TGTGCCAGCAGTGAGCAGAAGCCGGAGACCAAAAACATTCAGTACTTC
few	TRBV20-1	-	TRBJ1-2	CSASQDPYGYTF	TGCAGTGCTAGCCAGGACCCATATGGCTACACCTTC
-	TRBV19	-	TRBJ1-4	CASTPQSGKLFF	TGTGCCAGTACCCCCCAATCGGGGAAACTGTTTTTT
-	TRBV7-6	-	TRBJ2-1	CASQNYYKNYNEQFF	TGTGCCAGCCAGAACTACTACAAAAACTACAATGAGCAGTTCTTC
-	TRBV5-1	-	TRBJ1-4	CASSTTGNEKLFF	TGCGCCAGCAGCACGACAGGAAATGAAAAACTGTTTTTT
-	TRBV28	TRBD1	TRBJ1-2	CASSSGDREANYGYTF	TGTGCCAGCAGTTCGGGGGACAGGGAAGCTAACTATGGCTACACCTTC
-	TRBV7-2	-	TRBJ2-7	CASSLNPRASEQYF	TGTGCCAGCAGCTTAAATCCTAGGGCAAGCGAGCAGTACTTC
-	TRBV13	-	TRBJ2-1	CASRIPSRSREQFF	TGTGCCAGCAGGATCCCCTCTCGATCTCGTGAGCAGTTCTTC
many	TRBV20-1	-	TRBJ2-6	CSARGSGANVLTF	TGCAGTGCTAGGGGGTCTGGGGCCAACGTCCTGACTTTC
-	TRBV4-3	TRBD2	TRBJ2-5	CASSQAVLAGAVEQYF	TGCGCCAGCAGCCAAGCGGTCCTAGCGGGAGCCGTTGAGCAGTACTTC
-	TRBV10-2	TRBD1	TRBJ2-7	CASSDGTDSNEQYF	TGCGCCAGCAGTGACGGGACAGACTCCAACGAGCAGTACTTC
-	TRBV18	-	TRBJ2-1	CASSPPAGPYNGQFF	TGTGCCAGCTCACCACCAGCAGGGCCCTACAATGGGCAGTTCTTC
once	TRBV6-2/TRBV6-3	-	TRBJ2-7	CASSSGRGTNYYEQYF	TGTGCCAGCAGTTCCGGTCGCGGGACAAACTACTACGAGCAGTACTTC
few	TRBV7-2	TRBD2	TRBJ2-3	CASSFSSGLGDTQYF	TGTGCCAGCAGCTTTAGTAGCGGGTTGGGTGATACGCAGTATTTT
few	TRBV7-2	-	TRBJ2-7	CASSLTPVGSSYEQYF	TGTGCCAGCAGCTTAACCCCAGTGGGCAGCTCCTACGAGCAGTACTTC
few	TRBV7-2	-	TRBJ2-7	CASSSGIRGSEQYF	TGTGCCAGCAGCTCTGGTATAAGAGGATCCGAGCAGTACTTC
few	TRBV4-3	-	TRBJ1-2	CASSQDRRANYGYTF	TGCGCCAGCAGCCAAGATCGTAGGGCCAACTATGGCTACACCTTC
-	TRBV12-3/TRBV12-4	TRBD2	TRBJ2-3	CASSMGLAVMDTQYF	TGTGCCAGCAGTATGGGACTAGCGGTAATGGATACGCAGTATTTT
few	TRBV12-3/TRBV12-4	TRBD2	TRBJ2-3	CASSFRASGGAEDTQYF	TGTGCCAGCAGTTTTCGGGCTAGCGGGGGGGCAGAGGATACGCAGTATTTT
few	TRBV11-2	-	TRBJ2-3	CASSPRAGRKDSTDTQYF	TGTGCCAGCAGCCCCCGGGCGGGGAGAAAGGATAGCACAGATACGCAGTATTTT
many	TRBV7-9	-	TRBJ2-1	CASSPPFAGRQENNEQFF	TGTGCCAGCAGCCCCCCGTTTGCGGGCAGACAGGAAAACAATGAGCAGTTCTTC
once	TRBV9	-	TRBJ2-7	CASSVALGEQYF	TGTGCCAGCAGCGTAGCTTTGGGGGAGCAGTACTTC
-	TRBV27	-	TRBJ1-2	CASSFATGVNYGYTF	TGTGCCAGCAGTTTCGCCACGGGGGTGAACTATGGCTACACCTTC
few	TRBV5-1	-	TRBJ2-5	CASHFGRSQRETQYF	TGCGCCAGCCACTTTGGAAGATCCCAACGAGAGACCCAGTACTTC
-	TRBV21-1	-	TRBJ2-5	CASSKDVAGDETQYF	TGTGCCAGCAGCAAAGACGTGGCAGGGGACGAGACCCAGTACTTC
-	TRBV4-2	-	TRBJ2-5	CASSQDTGLGETQYF	TGTGCCAGCAGCCAAGATACGGGGTTGGGAGAGACCCAGTACTTC
few	TRBV5-1	-	TRBJ2-1	CASSLDVNKLIEQFF	TGCGCCAGCAGCTTGGACGTCAATAAATTAATTGAGCAGTTCTTC
-	TRBV4-1	-	TRBJ2-7	CASSQEPGALILDEQYF	TGCGCCAGCAGCCAAGAGCCGGGGGCGCTTATACTGGACGAGCAGTACTTC
-	TRBV20-1	-	TRBJ1-6	CSARGGPGNNSPLHF	TGCAGTGCTAGAGGCGGTCCGGGGAACAATTCACCCCTCCACTTT
few	TRBV7-3	-	TRBJ1-1	CASIKSGGRSEAFF	TGTGCCAGCATCAAATCTGGGGGGAGATCTGAAGCTTTCTTT
-	TRBV25-1	-	TRBJ2-7	CASSAGAPYEQYF	TGTGCCAGCAGTGCGGGGGCCCCCTACGAGCAGTACTTC